These 21 T cell receptor beta chains were all obtained from the same sample, sequenced in a study of response to subunit inactivated influenza vaccine. TCRdb re-derived calls from the RT-PCR reads in MiXCR, one entry per CDR3 protein. This sample has 450,000 to 500,000 distinct CDR3 sequences, with approximately 11% found just once. Source: PBMCs from blood, taken around seven weeks after vaccination. The receptors originated from a man aged 45-60 years who received an inactivated influenza vaccine.

This clonotype was seen ten or more times. This sequence joins TRBV5-8 and TRBJ2-3, with D uncertain. Germline values: CDR1 SGHTS, CDR2 YDEGEE. The CDR3 has 13 residues. V was shortened by 4 bases and J by 8 bases, with 14 bases between the two germline ends. The CDR3 loop reads CASSPARFGTQYF. CDR3 bases: TGTGCCAGCAGCCCCGCGCGATTTGGTACGCAGTATTTT.

The chain uses TRBV6-5 and TRBJ2-7; D not resolved. With 0 bases removed from V and 2 bases from J, the gap between germline ends came to 11 bases. The CDR3 loop spans 15 amino acids. Germline CDR1 is MNHEY and CDR2 is SVGAGI. The CDR3 region is CASSYSGPETYEQYF. The CDR3 nucleotides are TGTGCCAGCAGTTACTCGGGCCCCGAGACCTACGAGCAGTACTTC.

This clonotype has only a few counts. This chain joins TRBV29-1 and TRBJ1-1, with D hard to call. Germline CDR1 and CDR2: SQVTM and ANQGSEA. V lost 7 bases to trimming and J lost 3 bases, with 9 bases between them. The CDR3 consists of 11 residues. The CDR3 is CSAELDTEAFF. Written as DNA, the CDR3 is TGCAGCGCGGAGCTCGACACTGAAGCTTTCTTT.

This clonotype was recorded at least ten times. The rearrangement links TRBV29-1 to TRBJ1-6, with D possibly TRBD1 on 5 matching bases. CDR3 length: 12 residues. V lost 4 bases and J 7 bases, leaving 8 bases between the germline ends. Per the germline V gene, CDR1 is SQVTM and CDR2 is ANQGSEA. CDR3 loop: CSVGDWNSPLHF. CDR3 DNA: TGCAGCGTTGGGGACTGGAATTCACCCCTCCACTTT.

Only a few counts were recorded for this clonotype. The J gene is TRBJ1-4, the V gene TRBV4-1, with D perhaps TRBD1 (5 bases). CDR3 length: 18 amino acids. The V gene's germline CDR1 is MGHRA and CDR2 YSYEKL. Trimming stripped 0 bases from V and 7 bases from J, with 21 bases between. The CDR3 nucleotides are TGCGCCAGCAGCCAAGATCGCATAGGTAAAAGAGGGACTGAAAAACTGTTTTTT. It translates to CASSQDRIGKRGTEKLFF.

V is TRBV5-5 and J is TRBJ2-3; D is perhaps TRBD2 (6 bases). The V and J ends lost 4 bases and 2 bases respectively, with 23 bases between them. The CDR3 contains 18 residues. Germline V gives CDR1 SGHKS, CDR2 YYEKEE (reference sequence). The CDR3: CASSVIGRAGRYTDTQYF. The CDR3 DNA reads TGTGCCAGCAGCGTGATCGGGCGGGCGGGGAGATACACAGATACGCAGTATTTT.

The chain couples TRBV20-1 to TRBJ2-7; tentative D call: TRBD2 (5 bases). V was cut by 5 bases and J by 4 bases, with 15 bases left in between. Germline loops: CDR1 DFQATT, CDR2 SNEGSKA (reference sequence). The length of the CDR3 is 13 residues. CDR3 amino acids: CSADRGGYYEQYF. The DNA for the CDR3 is TGCAGTGCTGATAGAGGAGGCTATTACGAGCAGTACTTC.

This clonotype was found a few times. This rearrangement joins TRBV10-3 to TRBJ2-5; 9 positions agree with TRBD2. Germline CDR1 and CDR2: ENHRY and SYGVKD. J gave up 5 bases and V 6 bases, and 13 bases lay outside the gene matches. This CDR3 is built from 16 residues. The chain's CDR3 is CAISPSSSGASETQYF. The CDR3 DNA reads TGTGCCATCAGCCCTTCGTCTAGCGGGGCCAGCGAGACCCAGTACTTC.

This clonotype was counted ten times or more. The V call is TRBV20-1, the J call TRBJ2-1; TRBD2 matches 8 bases. Per germline, CDR1 DFQATT and CDR2 SNEGSKA (reference sequence). V shed 1 base and J 6 bases; nucleotides not matched to a gene: 2. This CDR3 has 13 amino acids. CDR3: CSARVGTSNEQFF. The CDR3 DNA is TGCAGTGCTAGAGTGGGGACTAGCAATGAGCAGTTCTTC.

In this sample, this clonotype turned up a few times. This chain links TRBV6-1 with TRBJ1-5; TRBD1 aligns across 7 bases. The germline CDR1 and CDR2 sequences are MNHNS and SASEGT. The CDR3 is 17 residues long. Germline trimming cut 6 bases from V and 1 base from J; bases unmatched to any gene: 12. The CDR3 is CASSRRPGQTSNQPQHF. DNA for the CDR3: TGTGCCAGCAGCCGACGTCCGGGACAGACAAGCAATCAGCCCCAGCATTTT.

V gene TRBV12-3 or TRBV12-4 combines with J gene TRBJ2-7; D gene ambiguous. CDR3 length equals 12 residues. Trimming left V 6 bases short and J 5 bases short, with 11 bases between. CDR3 DNA sequence: TGTGCCAGCAGCCGTGGGTATAACGAGCAGTACTTC. Translated: CASSRGYNEQYF.

V is TRBV11-2 and J is TRBJ1-2; 10 bases are a match to TRBD1. Germline CDR1 reads SGHAT; CDR2 reads FQNNGV. V shed 4 bases, J shed 4 bases, and the junction held 6 bases outside the gene matches. The CDR3 covers 15 residues. CDR3 nucleotide sequence: TGTGCCAGCAGCTCCGGGACAGGGGAACTCTATGGCTACACCTTC. Its translation: CASSSGTGELYGYTF.

This clonotype was detected a few times. The rearrangement uses TRBV13 and TRBJ1-2; D may be TRBD1 (5 bases). Germline loops: CDR1 PRHDT, CDR2 FYEKMQ (reference sequence). Trimming left V 6 bases short and J 4 bases short, with 9 bases between. CDR3 length: 12 amino acids. The CDR3 reads CASRRQSYGYTF. In nucleotides, the CDR3 is TGTGCCAGCAGAAGACAGAGCTATGGCTACACCTTC.

This clonotype was detected a few times. The chain combines TRBV19 with TRBJ2-1, with 9 bases fitting TRBD2. The CDR3 contains 16 residues. The ends lost 4 bases at V and 10 bases at J; junction bases unmatched: 14. Germline CDR1 reads LNHDA; CDR2 reads SQIVND (reference sequence). The CDR3, as DNA: TGTGCCAGTAGTAAGTTGGTAGCGGGAGCCCCTGGGGAGCAGTTCTTC. Residues: CASSKLVAGAPGEQFF.

This clonotype has a count of ten or more. This chain links TRBV12-3 or TRBV12-4 with TRBJ2-7; D possibly corresponds to TRBD2 (6 bases). The CDR3 consists of 14 residues. The ends were cut back, 2 bases at V and 5 bases at J, with 13 bases in the middle. Here the CDR3 reads CASSLLGGVDEQYF. The CDR3 nucleotides are TGTGCCAGCAGTTTACTGGGGGGAGTGGACGAGCAGTACTTC.

The CDR3 sequence is CASSLWEETQYF. The CDR3 coding sequence is TGTGCCAGCAGCTTATGGGAGGAGACCCAGTACTTC. The J gene is TRBJ2-5, the V gene TRBV7-8, with D maybe TRBD2 (5 bases). The V end lost 2 bases, the J end lost 5 bases, and 6 bases lay between the germline ends. The V gene's germline CDR1 is SGHVS and CDR2 FQNEAQ. The length of the CDR3 is 12 residues.

The table lists this clonotype with a few counts. J is TRBJ2-7 and V is TRBV7-8; unclear D gene. Looked up from germline, CDR1 is SGHVS and CDR2 is FQNEAQ. The CDR3 consists of 15 residues. V dropped 0 bases and J dropped 5 bases, with 14 bases sitting between them. The chain's CDR3 is CASSLALGQIDEQYF. In DNA, the CDR3 is TGTGCCAGCAGCTTAGCGTTAGGGCAGATCGACGAGCAGTACTTC.

There are many counts of this clonotype. The chain employs TRBV7-6 and TRBJ1-6; the D gene is possibly TRBD1 (5 bases). Germline assignment: CDR1 SGHVS and CDR2 FNYEAQ. The CDR3 length is 14 residues. V was trimmed by 1 base and J by 9 bases, leaving 10 bases between them. CDR3 residues: CASSLEQGSSPLHF. The CDR3 DNA follows: TGTGCCAGCAGCTTAGAGCAGGGCAGTTCACCCCTCCACTTT.

V and J are TRBV7-9 and TRBJ2-3, with a possible D match to TRBD1 (6 bases). This CDR3 has 11 amino acids. Germline V gives CDR1 SEHNR, CDR2 FQNEAQ (reference sequence). Between the trimmed V and J ends, which lost 5 bases and 8 bases, there was a span of 8 bases. CDR3 sequence: CASSPDSTQYF. The CDR3 DNA reads as TGTGCCAGCAGCCCGGACAGTACGCAGTATTTT.

This clonotype was seen at least ten times. The V call is TRBV20-1, the J call TRBJ2-1; 14 bases agree with TRBD2. The CDR3 length is 16 residues. V was pared by 4 bases and J by 7 bases, with 9 bases of the junction left unmatched. Looked up from germline, CDR1 is DFQATT and CDR2 is SNEGSKA (reference sequence). The CDR3 loop is CSANRRLAGGPNEQFF. The CDR3, as DNA: TGCAGTGCTAACCGCCGACTAGCGGGAGGGCCTAATGAGCAGTTCTTC.

The table lists this clonotype with a few counts. The V call is TRBV12-3 or TRBV12-4, the J call TRBJ2-2; D uncertain. Trimming pared 1 base from V and 5 bases from J, leaving 11 bases between. The CDR3 spans 15 residues. The CDR3 nucleotides are TGTGCCAGCAGTTTAGGAGGTGGGCGAACCGGGGAGCTGTTTTTT. Amino acid sequence: CASSLGGGRTGELFF.